The following is a T cell receptor beta chain sequence with its context. Enrollees, about 18 to 95 years old, lived in 24 US areas. These data come from a study of blood T cell repertoires in COVID-19. Measured with immunoSEQ multiplex PCR; TCRdb has only the in-frame clones, and not every one. The sample records around 290,000 clones, 85% to 90% being singletons. Input material: PBMCs or T cells enriched from blood (not recorded which). The sequence came from a woman aged 55-75 years in a cohort exposed to, infected with or recovered from COVID-19 (not recorded which).

The CDR3 region is CASSFGLEPGETQYF. The CDR3 DNA follows: TGCGCCAGCAGCTTCGGTCTCGAGCCGGGAGAGACCCAGTACTTC. The V gene is TRBV5-1, the J gene TRBJ2-5; D not resolved. Deletions cut 2 bases from V and 4 bases from J, with 15 bases between. Germline V CDR1 and CDR2: SGHRS, YFSETQ. The CDR3 extends over 15 amino acids.